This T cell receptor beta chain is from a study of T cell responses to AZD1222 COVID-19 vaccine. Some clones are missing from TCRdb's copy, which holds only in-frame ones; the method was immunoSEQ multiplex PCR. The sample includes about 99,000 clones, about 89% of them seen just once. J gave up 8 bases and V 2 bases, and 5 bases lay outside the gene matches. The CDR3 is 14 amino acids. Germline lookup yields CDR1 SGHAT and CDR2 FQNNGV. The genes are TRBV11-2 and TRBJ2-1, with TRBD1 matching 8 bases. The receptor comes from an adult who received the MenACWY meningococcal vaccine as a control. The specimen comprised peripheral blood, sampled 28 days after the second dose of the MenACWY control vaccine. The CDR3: CASSLTRQGYEQFF. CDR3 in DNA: TGTGCCAGCAGCTTAACCCGACAGGGGTATGAGCAGTTCTTC.